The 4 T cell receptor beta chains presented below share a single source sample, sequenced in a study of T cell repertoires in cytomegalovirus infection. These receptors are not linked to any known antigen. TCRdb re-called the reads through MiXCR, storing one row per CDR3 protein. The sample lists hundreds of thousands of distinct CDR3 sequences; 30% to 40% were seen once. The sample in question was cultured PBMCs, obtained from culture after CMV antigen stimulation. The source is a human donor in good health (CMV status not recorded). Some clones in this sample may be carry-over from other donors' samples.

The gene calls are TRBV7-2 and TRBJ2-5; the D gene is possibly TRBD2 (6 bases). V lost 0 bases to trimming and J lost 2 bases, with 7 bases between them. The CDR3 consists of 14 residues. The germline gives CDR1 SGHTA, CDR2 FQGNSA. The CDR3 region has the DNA TGTGCCAGCAGCTTAGCACTAGCACAAGAGACCCAGTACTTC. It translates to CASSLALAQETQYF.

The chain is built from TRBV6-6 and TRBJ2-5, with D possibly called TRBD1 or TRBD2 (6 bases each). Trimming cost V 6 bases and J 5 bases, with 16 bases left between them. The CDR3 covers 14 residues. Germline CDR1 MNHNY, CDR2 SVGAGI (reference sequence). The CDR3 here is CASRNSRGRETQYF. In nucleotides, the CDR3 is TGTGCCAGCAGAAACTCCCGGGGGCGGGAGACCCAGTACTTC.

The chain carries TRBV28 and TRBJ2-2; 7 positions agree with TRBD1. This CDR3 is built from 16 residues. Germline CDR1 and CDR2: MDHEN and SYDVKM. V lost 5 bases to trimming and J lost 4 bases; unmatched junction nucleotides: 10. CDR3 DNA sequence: TGTGCCAGCAGTGACGACAGGGCATCAATCACCGGGGAGCTGTTTTTT. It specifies CASSDDRASITGELFF.

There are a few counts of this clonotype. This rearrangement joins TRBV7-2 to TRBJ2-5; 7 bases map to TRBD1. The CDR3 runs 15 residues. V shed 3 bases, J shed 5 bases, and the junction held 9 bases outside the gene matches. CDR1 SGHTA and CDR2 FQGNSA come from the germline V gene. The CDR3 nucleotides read TGTGCCAGCAGCTTCCCGACAGGGATGAGGGAGACCCAGTACTTC. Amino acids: CASSFPTGMRETQYF.